This entry lists 15 T cell receptor beta chains sequenced from one sample in a study of blood T cell repertoires in COVID-19. TCRdb keeps only in-frame clones here, not all; method: immunoSEQ multiplex PCR. Here the sample spans over 350,000 clones, approximately 87% being singletons. What was sequenced was PBMCs or T cells enriched from blood (not recorded which). These receptors originate from a woman between 50 and 59 years old who had recovered from COVID-19.

The chain has TRBV2 and TRBJ2-1; D unclear. This CDR3 region has 15 residues. CDR1 is SNHLY, CDR2 FYNNEI, per germline. V was clipped by 4 bases and J by 2 bases, with 12 bases between them. The CDR3 coding sequence is TGTGCCAGCAGTGGAGGAGTCGAGACCTACAATGAGCAGTTCTTC. Its translation: CASSGGVETYNEQFF.

The chain links TRBV6-5 to TRBJ2-7; 8 positions match TRBD2. After removal of 8 bases from V and 0 bases from J, the junction contained 6 bases not matched to a gene. This CDR3 has 14 residues. Germline V gene lookup returns CDR1 MNHEY and CDR2 SVGAGI. In DNA form, the CDR3 reads TGTGCCAGCGGGCGGGGGGTCCTCTCCTACGAGCAGTACTTC. This gives the protein CASGRGVLSYEQYF.

This chain links TRBV28 with TRBJ2-7; TRBD2 might be the D (7 bases). The CDR3 loop spans 14 amino acids. The germline V and J ends were trimmed by 8 bases and 2 bases, with 16 bases remaining between them. CDR1 MDHEN and CDR2 SYDVKM come from the germline V gene. CDR3 nucleotides: TGTGCCAGCTTTGGGGGGGGGCAGACCTACGAGCAGTACTTC. As protein: CASFGGGQTYEQYF.

CDR3 protein: CASRSPGANVLTF. CDR3 nucleotide sequence: TGTGCCAGCAGAAGCCCTGGGGCCAACGTCCTGACTTTC. The rearrangement uses TRBV3-1 (or the pseudogene TRBV3-2) and TRBJ2-6; D is uncertain. Trimming removed 6 bases at V and 2 bases at J, with 5 bases between. The CDR3 has 13 amino acids. Germline V lookup: CDR1 LGHDT, CDR2 YNNKEL (reference sequence).

This clone was seen a few times. This sequence joins TRBV6-5 and TRBJ1-6, with 7 bases matching TRBD1. V was pared by 7 bases and J by 7 bases, with 7 bases of the junction left unmatched. This CDR3 is 14 amino acids long. CDR1 is MNHEY and CDR2 is SVGAGI in the germline V gene. The CDR3 loop reads CASKYRGDNSPLHF. The CDR3 region has the DNA TGTGCCAGCAAATACAGGGGAGACAATTCACCCCTCCACTTT.

As regards this clone: Other DNA sequences in the same sample also yield this CDR3. The chain uses TRBV5-1 and TRBJ1-1, with unresolved D. The germline CDR1 and CDR2 sequences are SGHRS and YFSETQ. Trimming removed 2 bases from V and 1 base from J, with 9 bases in between. This CDR3 has 14 amino acids. The CDR3 coding sequence is TGCGCCAGCAGCTTAGTCACAGCGAACACTGAAGCTTTCTTT. This gives the protein CASSLVTANTEAFF.

The CDR3 sequence is CASSQAQGDTEAFF. Written as DNA, the CDR3 is TGTGCCAGCAGCCAAGCCCAGGGTGACACTGAAGCTTTCTTT. This sequence joins TRBV16 and TRBJ1-1; TRBD1 is a possible D gene (5 bases). This CDR3 is built from 14 residues. Germline V gene sequence: CDR1 KGHSY, CDR2 FQNENV. V lost 2 bases, J lost 3 bases, and 10 bases lay in between.

The genes are TRBV4-1 and TRBJ1-1; 7 bases are a match to TRBD1. Germline V gene sequence: CDR1 MGHRA, CDR2 YSYEKL. V shed 1 base and J 7 bases; nucleotides not matched to a gene: 3. The CDR3 consists of 13 residues. The CDR3 here is CASSQVTGHEAFF. CDR3 coding DNA: TGCGCCAGCAGCCAAGTGACAGGGCATGAAGCTTTCTTT.

This clone was picked up one time. The gene calls are TRBV6-2 or TRBV6-3 and TRBJ2-1; D call uncertain. The germline gives CDR1 MNHEY, CDR2 SVGEGT. Trimming took 2 bases from V and 7 from J, leaving 12 bases between them. There are 14 residues in the CDR3. The CDR3 bases are TGTGCCAGCAGTTACGGAGCCTCGGTGAATGAGCAGTTCTTC. Protein: CASSYGASVNEQFF.

CDR3 nucleotide sequence: TGTGCCAGCGGCAAAGGGGAATATAGCAATCAGCCCCAGCATTTT. This translates into CASGKGEYSNQPQHF. J is TRBJ1-5 and V is TRBV6-5, with D maybe TRBD1 (5 bases). This CDR3 comprises 15 residues. Looked up from germline, CDR1 is MNHEY and CDR2 is SVGAGI. The V gene lost 8 bases and the J gene lost 0 bases, with 14 bases spanning the gap.

The V call is TRBV4-1, the J call TRBJ2-1; 8 bases fit TRBD1. V trimming: 6 bases; J trimming: 4 bases; junction bases outside the gene matches: 11. This CDR3 has 16 residues. CDR1 and CDR2 from the germline V gene are MGHRA and YSYEKL. In DNA form, the CDR3 reads TGCGCCAGCAGTCGCGGCACAGGGGGTTTTTACAATGAGCAGTTCTTC. This translates into CASSRGTGGFYNEQFF.

The chain links TRBV28 to TRBJ1-2; D is perhaps TRBD1 (5 bases). Trimming pared 4 bases from V and 1 base from J, leaving 13 bases between. Germline CDR1 MDHEN, CDR2 SYDVKM. This CDR3 is 15 amino acids long. The CDR3 sequence is CASSSITRGNYGYTF. The CDR3 nucleotides are TGTGCCAGCAGTTCCATTACAAGGGGTAACTATGGCTACACCTTC.

The chain joins TRBV19 to TRBJ1-2; 8 bases map to TRBD1. Germline CDR1 and CDR2: LNHDA and SQIVND (reference sequence). V was pared by 6 bases and J by 4 bases, with 10 bases of the junction left unmatched. The CDR3 has 15 amino acids. CDR3 amino acids: CASSKTQGASYGYTF. DNA of the CDR3: TGTGCCAGTAGCAAAACCCAGGGGGCAAGCTATGGCTACACCTTC.

This chain uses TRBV21-1 with TRBJ1-4; the table assigns TRBD1, which was not confirmed against the DNA. TRBV21-1 is shown as a pseudogene. This CDR3 contains 16 residues. The CDR3 spells CASSKGRDRTNEKLFF. As DNA, the CDR3 is TGTGCCAGCAGCAAAGGAAGGGACAGAACTAATGAAAAACTGTTTTTT.

This clone was counted a few times. The V call is TRBV2, the J call TRBJ1-2; D unresolved. Trimming removed 1 base at V and 7 bases at J, with 10 bases between. CDR1 is SNHLY and CDR2 is FYNNEI in the germline V gene. The CDR3 is 13 residues long. CDR3 nucleotides: TGTGCCAGCAGTGAAGGTCAGTCATTTGGCTACACCTTC. Its translation is CASSEGQSFGYTF.